The entry below gives a single T cell receptor beta chain sequence along with its context. Clinical history reported by participants formed the basis on which cohorts were assigned. This entry belongs to a study of blood T cell repertoires in COVID-19. Study context: From the United States, Italy and Spain came samples of acute and convalescent COVID-19. The analysed material was cDNA or gDNA that came from T cells, B-cell-depleted T cells, or PBMCs.

The V and J ends lost 4 bases and 4 bases, in that order; junction bases with no gene match: 5. Germline V gene lookup returns CDR1 SQVTM and CDR2 ANQGSEA. The CDR3 has 13 amino acids. Study processing details: Amplification with reference gene primers provided the estimates of nucleated cell counts. Only in-frame clones appear in the TCRdb table, and some are missing; sequencing was by immunoSEQ multiplex PCR. The V and J calls and clone size were taken over from that table, and D and trimming were inferred from the DNA. The data show around 140,000 clones, around four fifths seen once. The V call is TRBV29-1, the J call TRBJ2-3; 7 nucleotides line up with TRBD2. Input material: PBMCs or T cells enriched from blood (not recorded which). The TCR comes from a man in his forties or fifties with acute COVID-19. The CDR3 DNA sequence: TGCAGCGTTGGACTAGCCATATCAGATACGCAGTATTTT. It specifies CSVGLAISDTQYF.